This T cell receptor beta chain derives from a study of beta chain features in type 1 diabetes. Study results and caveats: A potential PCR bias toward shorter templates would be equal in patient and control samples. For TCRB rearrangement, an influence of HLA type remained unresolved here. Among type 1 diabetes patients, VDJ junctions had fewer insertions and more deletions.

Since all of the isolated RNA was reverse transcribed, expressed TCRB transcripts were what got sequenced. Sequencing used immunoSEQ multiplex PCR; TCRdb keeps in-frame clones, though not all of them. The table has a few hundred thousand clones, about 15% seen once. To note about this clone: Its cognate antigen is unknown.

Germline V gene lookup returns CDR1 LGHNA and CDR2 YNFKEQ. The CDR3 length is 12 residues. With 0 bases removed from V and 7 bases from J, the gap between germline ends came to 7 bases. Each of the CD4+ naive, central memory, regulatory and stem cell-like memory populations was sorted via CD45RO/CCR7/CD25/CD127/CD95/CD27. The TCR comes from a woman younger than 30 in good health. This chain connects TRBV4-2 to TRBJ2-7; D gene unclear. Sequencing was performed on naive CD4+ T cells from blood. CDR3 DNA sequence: TGTGCCAGCAGCCAAGATCTGCGGGAGCAGTACTTC. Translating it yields CASSQDLREQYF.